This T cell receptor (beta chain) was obtained from a study of blood T cell repertoires in COVID-19. Here immunoSEQ multiplex PCR was the method, and the copy in TCRdb shows in-frame clones only, minus some. The sample includes around 230,000 clones, about 86% of them seen just once. This clone was observed a single time. The sample has other DNA sequences that encode this CDR3 too. Trimming took 3 bases from V and 4 from J; bases not matched to a gene: 2. Per germline, CDR1 LNHDA and CDR2 SQIVND (reference sequence). CDR3 size: 14 residues. The sample consisted of peripheral blood. The sequence came from a woman between 50 and 59 years old with acute or convalescent COVID-19. The rearrangement uses TRBV19 and TRBJ2-1, with 8 bases identical to TRBD2. The CDR3 reads CASSIVAGYNEQFF. CDR3 bases: TGTGCCAGTAGTATTGTAGCGGGGTACAATGAGCAGTTCTTC.